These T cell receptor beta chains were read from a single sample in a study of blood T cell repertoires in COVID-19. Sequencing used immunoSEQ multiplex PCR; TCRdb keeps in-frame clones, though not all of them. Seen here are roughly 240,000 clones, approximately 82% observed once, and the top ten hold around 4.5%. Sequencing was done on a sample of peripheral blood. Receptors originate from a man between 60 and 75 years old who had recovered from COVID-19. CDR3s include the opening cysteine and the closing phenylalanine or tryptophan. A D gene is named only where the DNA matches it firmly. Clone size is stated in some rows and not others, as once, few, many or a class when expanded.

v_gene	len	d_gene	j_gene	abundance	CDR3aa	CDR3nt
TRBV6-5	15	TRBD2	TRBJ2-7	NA	CASSYSGGRVEEQYF	TGTGCCAGCAGTTACTCTGGCGGGAGAGTCGAAGAGCAGTACTTC
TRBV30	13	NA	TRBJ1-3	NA	CAWSGAGRNTIYF	TGTGCCTGGAGTGGGGCAGGGAGAAACACCATATATTTT
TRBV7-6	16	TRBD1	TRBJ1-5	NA	CASSAQGGRNNQPQHF	TGTGCCAGCAGCGCCCAGGGGGGTAGAAACAATCAGCCCCAGCATTTT
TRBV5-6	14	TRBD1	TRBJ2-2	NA	CASSLYQGAGELFF	TGTGCCAGCAGCCTGTACCAGGGGGCCGGGGAGCTGTTTTTT
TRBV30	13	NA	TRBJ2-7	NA	CAWRGASSYEQYF	TGTGCCTGGAGGGGGGCCAGCTCCTACGAGCAGTACTTC
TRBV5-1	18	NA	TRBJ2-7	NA	CASSLDTQGSFSSYEQYF	TGCGCCAGCAGCTTGGACACACAGGGATCATTCTCGAGCTACGAGCAGTACTTC
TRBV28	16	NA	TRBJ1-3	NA	CASSPPGGTSGNTIYF	TGTGCCAGCAGTCCCCCTGGGGGGACCTCTGGAAACACCATATATTTT
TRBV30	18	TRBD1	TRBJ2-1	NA	CAWSVGSMADRGLNEQFF	TGTGCCTGGAGTGTCGGGAGTATGGCGGACAGGGGGCTCAATGAGCAGTTCTTC
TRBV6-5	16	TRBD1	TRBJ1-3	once	CASSYLGTGAGNTIYF	TGTGCCAGCAGTTACCTCGGGACAGGGGCTGGAAACACCATATATTTT
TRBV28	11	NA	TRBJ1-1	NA	CASSLGRKAFF	TGTGCCAGCAGTTTGGGCAGGAAAGCTTTCTTT
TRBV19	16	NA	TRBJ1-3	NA	CASSPKDSHSGNTIYF	TGTGCCAGTAGTCCCAAGGACAGTCACTCTGGAAACACCATATATTTT
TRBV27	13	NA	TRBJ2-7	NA	CASSSFRVSGQYF	TGTGCCAGCAGTTCATTCAGGGTGTCAGGGCAGTACTTC
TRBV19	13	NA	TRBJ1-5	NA	CASSPDFSQPQHF	TGTGCCAGTAGTCCAGACTTCAGCCAGCCCCAGCATTTT
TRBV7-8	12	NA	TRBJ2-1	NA	CASSLAVSEQFF	TGTGCCAGCAGCTTAGCGGTGAGTGAGCAGTTCTTC
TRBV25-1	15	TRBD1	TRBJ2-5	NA	CASSDPGQMEETQYF	TGTGCCAGCAGTGACCCGGGACAGATGGAAGAGACCCAGTACTTC
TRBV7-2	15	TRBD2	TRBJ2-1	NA	CASRIGLAAHNEQFF	TGTGCCAGCAGAATAGGACTAGCGGCCCACAATGAGCAGTTCTTC
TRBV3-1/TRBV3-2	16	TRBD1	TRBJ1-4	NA	CASSQLSGTGKGKLFF	TGTGCCAGCAGCCAACTATCCGGGACAGGGAAGGGAAAACTGTTTTTT
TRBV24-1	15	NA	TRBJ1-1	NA	CATRGGRGTGTEAFF	TGTGCCACCAGGGGGGGGAGGGGCACCGGCACTGAAGCTTTCTTT
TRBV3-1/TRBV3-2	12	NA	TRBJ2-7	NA	CASSQTRNEQYF	TGTGCCAGCAGCCAAACCAGGAACGAGCAGTACTTC
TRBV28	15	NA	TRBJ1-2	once	CASSFTGISHYGYTF	TGTGCCAGCAGTTTCACAGGGATCTCTCACTATGGCTACACCTTC
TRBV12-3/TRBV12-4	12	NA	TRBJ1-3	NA	CASNKNGNTIYF	TGTGCCAGCAACAAGAACGGAAACACCATATATTTT
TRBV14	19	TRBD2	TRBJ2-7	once	CASSQDWRTSGNPTYEQYF	TGTGCCAGCAGCCAAGATTGGCGGACTAGCGGGAACCCGACCTACGAGCAGTACTTC
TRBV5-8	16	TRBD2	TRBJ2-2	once	CASSLELAGFKGELFF	TGTGCCAGCAGCTTGGAACTAGCGGGATTTAAGGGGGAGCTGTTTTTT
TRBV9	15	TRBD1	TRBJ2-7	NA	CASSPRTGKRDEQYF	TGTGCCAGCAGCCCCCGGACAGGGAAGCGAGACGAGCAGTACTTC
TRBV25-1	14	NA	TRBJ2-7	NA	CASSESARRGEQYF	TGTGCCAGCAGTGAATCGGCGAGGCGTGGCGAGCAGTACTTC
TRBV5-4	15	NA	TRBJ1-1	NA	CASSRKTGILAEAFF	TGTGCCAGCAGCAGAAAGACAGGAATACTTGCTGAAGCTTTCTTT
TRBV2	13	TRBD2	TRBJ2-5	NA	CASSESGEETQYF	TGTGCCAGCAGTGAGAGCGGGGAAGAGACCCAGTACTTC
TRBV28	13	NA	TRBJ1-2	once	CATSSRPVFGYTF	TGTGCCACCTCCAGCAGGCCCGTCTTTGGCTACACCTTC
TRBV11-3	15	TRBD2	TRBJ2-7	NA	CASSPGGGSSYEQYF	TGTGCCAGCAGCCCGGGGGGGGGCTCCTCCTACGAGCAGTACTTC
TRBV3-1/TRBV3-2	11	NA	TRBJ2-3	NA	CASSPGVTQYF	TGTGCCAGCAGCCCGGGGGTTACGCAGTATTTT
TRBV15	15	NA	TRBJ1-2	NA	CATSRDDRSDYGYTF	TGTGCCACCAGCAGAGATGACAGGTCCGACTATGGCTACACCTTC
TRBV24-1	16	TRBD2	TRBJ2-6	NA	CATSDLAGAGANVLTF	TGTGCCACCAGTGACCTAGCGGGAGCTGGGGCCAACGTCCTGACTTTC
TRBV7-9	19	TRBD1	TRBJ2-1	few	CASSPLRTGGRRDYNEQFF	TGTGCCAGCAGCCCCCTTAGGACAGGGGGTAGGCGGGACTATAATGAGCAGTTCTTC
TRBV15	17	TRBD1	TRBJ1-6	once	CATSGRDRGKGNSPLHF	TGTGCCACCAGCGGTCGGGACAGGGGGAAGGGTAATTCACCCCTCCACTTT
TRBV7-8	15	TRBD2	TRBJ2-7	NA	CASSQTTSVRYEQYF	TGTGCCAGCAGCCAAACCACTAGCGTCCGCTACGAGCAGTACTTC
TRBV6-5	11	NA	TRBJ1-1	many	CASTSPPEAFF	TGTGCCAGCACCTCCCCCCCCGAAGCTTTCTTT
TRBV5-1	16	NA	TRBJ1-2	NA	CASSLEVGGLNYGYTF	TGCGCCAGCAGCTTGGAGGTCGGGGGGCTGAACTATGGCTACACCTTC
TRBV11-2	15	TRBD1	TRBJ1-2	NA	CASSFGSGTAYGYTF	TGTGCCAGCAGCTTCGGGTCCGGGACAGCCTATGGCTACACCTTC
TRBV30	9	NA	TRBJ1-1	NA	CAGGLGEIF	TGTGCCGGGGGGTTGGGGGAGATCTTT
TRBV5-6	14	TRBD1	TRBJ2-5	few	CASSQVRGLETQYF	TGTGCCAGCAGCCAAGTCAGGGGGTTAGAGACCCAGTACTTC
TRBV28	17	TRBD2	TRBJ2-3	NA	CASNKRGLARSTDTQYF	TGTGCCAGCAACAAAAGGGGACTAGCGCGTAGCACAGATACGCAGTATTTT
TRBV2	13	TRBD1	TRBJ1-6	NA	CATTGQVDSPLHF	TGTGCCACTACCGGACAGGTGGATTCACCCCTCCACTTT
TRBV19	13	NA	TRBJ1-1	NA	CASSMLGGGEAFF	TGTGCCAGTAGTATGCTTGGGGGAGGTGAAGCTTTCTTT
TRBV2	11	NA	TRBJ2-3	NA	CASSVRDTQYF	TGTGCCAGCAGTGTGAGGGATACGCAGTATTTT
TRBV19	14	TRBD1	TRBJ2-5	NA	CASSIGQGAETQYF	TGTGCCAGTAGTATAGGACAGGGCGCAGAGACCCAGTACTTC
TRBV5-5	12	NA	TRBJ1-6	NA	CASSPSEGPLHF	TGTGCCAGCAGCCCCAGCGAGGGACCCCTCCACTTT